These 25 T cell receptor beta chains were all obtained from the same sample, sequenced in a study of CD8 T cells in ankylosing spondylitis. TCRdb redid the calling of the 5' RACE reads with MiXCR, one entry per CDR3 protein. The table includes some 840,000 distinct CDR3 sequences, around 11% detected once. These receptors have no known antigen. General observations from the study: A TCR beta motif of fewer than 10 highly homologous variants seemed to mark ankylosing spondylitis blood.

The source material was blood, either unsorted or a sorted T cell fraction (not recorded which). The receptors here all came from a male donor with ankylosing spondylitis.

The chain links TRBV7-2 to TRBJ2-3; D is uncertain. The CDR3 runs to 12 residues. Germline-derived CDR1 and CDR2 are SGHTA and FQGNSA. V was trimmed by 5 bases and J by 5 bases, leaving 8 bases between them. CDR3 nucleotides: TGTGCCAGCAGCCCGGTGAAAGATACGCAGTATTTT. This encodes CASSPVKDTQYF.

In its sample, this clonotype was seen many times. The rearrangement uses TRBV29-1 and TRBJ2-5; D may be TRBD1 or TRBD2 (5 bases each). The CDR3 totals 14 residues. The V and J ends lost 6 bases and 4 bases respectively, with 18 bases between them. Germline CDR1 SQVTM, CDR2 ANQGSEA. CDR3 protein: CSVRGTPNGETQYF. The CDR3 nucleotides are TGCAGCGTCCGAGGGACCCCCAACGGAGAGACCCAGTACTTC.

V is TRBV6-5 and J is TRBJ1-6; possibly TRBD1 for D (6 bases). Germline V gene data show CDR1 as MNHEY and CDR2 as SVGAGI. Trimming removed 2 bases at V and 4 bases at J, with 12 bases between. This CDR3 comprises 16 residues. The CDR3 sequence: CASSYTHREYNSPLHF. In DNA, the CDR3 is TGTGCCAGCAGTTACACCCACAGGGAGTATAATTCACCCCTCCACTTT.

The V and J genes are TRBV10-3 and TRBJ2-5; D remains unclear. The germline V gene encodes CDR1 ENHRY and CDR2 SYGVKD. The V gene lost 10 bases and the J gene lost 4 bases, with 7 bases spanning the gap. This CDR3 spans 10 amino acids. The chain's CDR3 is CATNRETQYF. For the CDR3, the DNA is TGTGCCACAAATAGAGAGACCCAGTACTTC.

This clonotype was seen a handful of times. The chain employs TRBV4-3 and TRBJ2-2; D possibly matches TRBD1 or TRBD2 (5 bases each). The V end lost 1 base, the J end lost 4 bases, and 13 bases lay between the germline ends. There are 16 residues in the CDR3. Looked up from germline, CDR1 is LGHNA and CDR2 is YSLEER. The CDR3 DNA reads TGCGCCAGCAGCCAAGTCCGGGACGGAAGCACCGGGGAGCTGTTTTTT. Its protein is CASSQVRDGSTGELFF.

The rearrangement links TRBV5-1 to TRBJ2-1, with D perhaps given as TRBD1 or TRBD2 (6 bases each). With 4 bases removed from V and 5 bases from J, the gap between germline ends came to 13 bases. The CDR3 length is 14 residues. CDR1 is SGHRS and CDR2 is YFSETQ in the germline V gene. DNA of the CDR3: TGCGCCAGCAGCAGGGGGGCAATCGACAATGAGCAGTTCTTC. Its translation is CASSRGAIDNEQFF. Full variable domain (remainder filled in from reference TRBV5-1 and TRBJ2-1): KAGVTQTPRYLIKTRGQQVTLSCSPISGHRSVSWYQQTPGQGLQFLFEYFSETQRNKGNFPGRFSGRQFSNSRSEMNVSTLELGDSALYLCASSRGAIDNEQFFGPGTRLTVL.

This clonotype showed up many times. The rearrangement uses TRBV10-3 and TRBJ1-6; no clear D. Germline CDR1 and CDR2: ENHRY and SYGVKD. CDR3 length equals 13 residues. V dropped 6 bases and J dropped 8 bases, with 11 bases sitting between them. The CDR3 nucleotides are TGTGCCATCAGGACGGACGGCCATTCACCCCTCCACTTT. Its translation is CAIRTDGHSPLHF.

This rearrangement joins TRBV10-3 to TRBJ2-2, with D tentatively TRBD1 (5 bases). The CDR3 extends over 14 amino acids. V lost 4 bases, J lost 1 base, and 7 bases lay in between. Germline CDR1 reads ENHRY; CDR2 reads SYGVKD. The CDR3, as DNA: TGTGCCATCAGTGGGACAAAGAACACCGGGGAGCTGTTTTTT. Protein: CAISGTKNTGELFF.

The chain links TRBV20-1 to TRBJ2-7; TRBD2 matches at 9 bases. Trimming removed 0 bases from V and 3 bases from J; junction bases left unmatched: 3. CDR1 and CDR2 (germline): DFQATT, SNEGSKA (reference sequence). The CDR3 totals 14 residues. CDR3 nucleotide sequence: TGCAGTGCTAGAGATGGGACTAGCTTCTACGAGCAGTACTTC. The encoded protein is CSARDGTSFYEQYF.

The CDR3 loop is CASRRGANEKLFF. The CDR3, as DNA: TGTGCCAGCCGGAGGGGGGCTAATGAAAAACTGTTTTTT. J is TRBJ1-4 and V is TRBV2; weak D call: TRBD1 (6 bases). This CDR3 is built from 13 residues. CDR1 SNHLY and CDR2 FYNNEI come from the germline V gene. V lost 8 bases and J 3 bases, leaving 10 bases between the germline ends.

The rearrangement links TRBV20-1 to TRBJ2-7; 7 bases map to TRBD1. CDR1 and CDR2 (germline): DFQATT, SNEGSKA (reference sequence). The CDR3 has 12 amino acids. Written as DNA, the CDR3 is TGCAGAGGACAGGATAAAACCTACGAGCAGTACTTC. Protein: CRGQDKTYEQYF.

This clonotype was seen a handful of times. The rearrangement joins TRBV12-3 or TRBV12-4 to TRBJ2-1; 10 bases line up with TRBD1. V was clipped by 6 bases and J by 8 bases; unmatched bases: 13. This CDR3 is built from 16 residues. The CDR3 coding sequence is TGTGCCAGCAGGCCCTACCGGGGACAGGGGTTCGATGAGCAGTTCTTC. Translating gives CASRPYRGQGFDEQFF.

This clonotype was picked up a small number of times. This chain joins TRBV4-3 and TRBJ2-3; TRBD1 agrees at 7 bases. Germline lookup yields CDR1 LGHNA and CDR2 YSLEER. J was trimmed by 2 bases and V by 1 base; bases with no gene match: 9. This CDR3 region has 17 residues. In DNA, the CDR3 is TGCGCCAGCAGCCAAGCCCAACACAGGGGAATCACAGATACGCAGTATTTT. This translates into CASSQAQHRGITDTQYF.

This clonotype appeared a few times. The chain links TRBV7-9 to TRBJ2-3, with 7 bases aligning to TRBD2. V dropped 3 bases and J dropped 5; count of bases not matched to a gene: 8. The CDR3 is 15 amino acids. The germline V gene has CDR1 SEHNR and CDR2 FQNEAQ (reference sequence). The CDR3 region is CASSFLAVRGDTQYF. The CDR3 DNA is TGTGCCAGCAGCTTTCTAGCGGTCCGGGGAGATACGCAGTATTTT.

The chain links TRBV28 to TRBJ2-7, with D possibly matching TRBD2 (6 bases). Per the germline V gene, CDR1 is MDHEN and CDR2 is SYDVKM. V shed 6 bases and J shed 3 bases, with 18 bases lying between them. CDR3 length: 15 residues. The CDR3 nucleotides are TGTGCCAGCAGCCTAAGTCGGGGGAGGTTCTACGAGCAGTACTTC. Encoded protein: CASSLSRGRFYEQYF.

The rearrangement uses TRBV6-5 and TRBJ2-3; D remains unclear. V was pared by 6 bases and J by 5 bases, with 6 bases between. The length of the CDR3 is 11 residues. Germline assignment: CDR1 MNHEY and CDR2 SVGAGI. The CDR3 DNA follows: TGTGCCAGCAGGAATGGAGATACGCAGTATTTT. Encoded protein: CASRNGDTQYF.

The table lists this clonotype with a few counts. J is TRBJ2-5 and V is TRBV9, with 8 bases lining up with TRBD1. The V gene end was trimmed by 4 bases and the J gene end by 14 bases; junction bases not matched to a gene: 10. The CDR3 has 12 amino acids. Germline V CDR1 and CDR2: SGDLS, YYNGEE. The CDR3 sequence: CASSPGGSGIYF. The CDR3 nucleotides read TGTGCCAGCAGCCCAGGGGGCAGTGGTATATACTTC.

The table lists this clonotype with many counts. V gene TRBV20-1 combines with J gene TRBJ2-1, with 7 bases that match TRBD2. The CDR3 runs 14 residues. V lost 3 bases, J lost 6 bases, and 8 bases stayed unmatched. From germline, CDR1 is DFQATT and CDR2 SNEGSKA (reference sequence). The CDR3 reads CSARIPTGGNEQFF. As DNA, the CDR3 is TGCAGTGCTAGGATTCCAACGGGGGGCAATGAGCAGTTCTTC.

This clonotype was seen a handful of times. The CDR3 sequence: CASSPRGGSNYGYTF. The CDR3 coding sequence is TGTGCCAGCTCACCAAGGGGCGGCTCTAACTATGGCTACACCTTC. The V call is TRBV18, the J call TRBJ1-2; D is perhaps TRBD1 (5 bases). V was trimmed by 2 bases and J by 0 bases, leaving 10 bases between them. Germline V gene data show CDR1 as KGHSH and CDR2 as LQKENI. This CDR3 spans 15 amino acids.

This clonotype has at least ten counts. The DNA of the CDR3 is TGCGCCAGCAGCCAAGTTGCTAGCGGGAGTGGGACCCAGTACTTC. This sequence encodes CASSQVASGSGTQYF. The genes are TRBV4-3 and TRBJ2-5; TRBD2 agrees at 10 bases. Per the germline V gene, CDR1 is LGHNA and CDR2 is YSLEER. Germline trimming cut 1 base from V and 7 bases from J; bases unmatched to any gene: 6. This CDR3 is built from 15 residues.

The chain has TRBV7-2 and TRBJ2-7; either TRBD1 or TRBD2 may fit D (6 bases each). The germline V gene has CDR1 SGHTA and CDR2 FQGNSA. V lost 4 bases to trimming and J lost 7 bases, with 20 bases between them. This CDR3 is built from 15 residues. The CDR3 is CASSSLGGRAQEQYF. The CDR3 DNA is TGTGCCAGCAGCTCCTTGGGGGGCAGGGCCCAGGAGCAGTACTTC.

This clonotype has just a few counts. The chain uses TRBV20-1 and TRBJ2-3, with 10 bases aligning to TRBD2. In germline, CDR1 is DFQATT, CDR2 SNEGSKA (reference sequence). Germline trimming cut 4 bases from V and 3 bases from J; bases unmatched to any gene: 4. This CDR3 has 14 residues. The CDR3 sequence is CSANLAGVTDTQYF. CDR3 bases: TGCAGTGCTAATCTAGCGGGAGTTACAGATACGCAGTATTTT.

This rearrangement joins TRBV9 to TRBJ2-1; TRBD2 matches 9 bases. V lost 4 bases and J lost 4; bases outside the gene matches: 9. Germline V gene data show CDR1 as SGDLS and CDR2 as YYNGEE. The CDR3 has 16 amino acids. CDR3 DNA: TGTGCCAGCAGCCGAGGGGCGGGAGGGGGTTACAATGAGCAGTTCTTC. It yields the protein CASSRGAGGGYNEQFF.

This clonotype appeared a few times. CDR3: CASNPIWPGGADNYGYTF. The CDR3 DNA reads TGTGCCAGCAACCCAATATGGCCTGGAGGGGCGGACAACTATGGCTACACCTTC. V and J are TRBV6-2 or TRBV6-3 and TRBJ1-2; D is possibly TRBD1 (5 bases). Germline V gene lookup returns CDR1 MNHEY and CDR2 SVGEGT. The CDR3 has 18 amino acids. V was clipped by 7 bases and J by 2 bases, with 26 bases between them.

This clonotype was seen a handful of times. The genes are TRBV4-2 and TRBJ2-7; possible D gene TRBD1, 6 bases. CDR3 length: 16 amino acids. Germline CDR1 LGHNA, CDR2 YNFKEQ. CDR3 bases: TGTGTCCCAGTAGTTCTACAGGGACCGCAGAGCTACGAGCAGTACTTC. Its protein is CVPVVLQGPQSYEQYF.